A single sample gave rise to the 9 T cell receptor beta chains below, sequenced in a study of blood T cells in healthy people across ages. Together with a sample-barcoded 5' primer, a J-beta primer mix was included in a second PCR lasting roughly 6 to 12 cycles. TCRdb re-derived calls from the 5' RACE reads in MiXCR, one entry per CDR3 protein. The table shows roughly 680,000 distinct CDR3 sequences, with under 25% occurring only once. The sample was blood. The origin of the receptors is a man in his 70s in good health.

This clonotype was seen a handful of times. The chain uses TRBV21-1 and TRBJ2-1; the D call TRBD2 from the table was never checked on the DNA. TRBV21-1 is tagged as a pseudogene. This CDR3 has 19 amino acids. This CDR3 is CASSKKGREGLRSYNEQFF. The CDR3 bases are TGTGCCAGCAGCAAAAAAGGGCGGGAGGGCCTTCGTTCCTACAATGAGCAGTTCTTC.

The V call is TRBV5-1, the J call TRBJ1-1, with TRBD1 matching 11 bases. V lost 7 bases and J lost 4; bases outside the gene matches: 9. Germline V gives CDR1 SGHRS, CDR2 YFSETQ. The CDR3 extends over 15 amino acids. The CDR3 sequence is CASASRTGGGTEAFF. Here the CDR3 DNA reads TGCGCCAGCGCATCTCGGACAGGGGGCGGCACTGAAGCTTTCTTT. Based on the CDR3 plus reference TRBV5-1 and TRBJ1-1, the full variable domain is KAGVTQTPRYLIKTRGQQVTLSCSPISGHRSVSWYQQTPGQGLQFLFEYFSETQRNKGNFPGRFSGRQFSNSRSEMNVSTLELGDSALYLCASASRTGGGTEAFFGQGTRLTVV.

This clonotype was counted only a few times. This chain's CDR3 is CASSHVAGSTDTQYF. The CDR3 nucleotides are TGTGCCAGCAGCCATGTTGCGGGGAGCACAGATACGCAGTATTTT. This chain connects TRBV3-1 to TRBJ2-3; D might be TRBD2 (6 bases). This CDR3 region has 15 residues. V was trimmed by 3 bases and J by 0 bases, leaving 10 bases between them. The germline V gene encodes CDR1 LGHDT and CDR2 YNNKEL (reference sequence).

This clonotype was found many times. The genes are TRBV5-1 and TRBJ1-1, with TRBD1 matching over 9 bases. Germline V gene sequence: CDR1 SGHRS, CDR2 YFSETQ. Trimming cost V 4 bases and J 5 bases; bases outside gene matches: 3. The CDR3 has 13 amino acids. This CDR3 reads CASSVGQGTEAFF. The CDR3, as DNA: TGCGCCAGCAGCGTCGGACAGGGGACTGAAGCTTTCTTT.

V and J are TRBV12-3 or TRBV12-4 and TRBJ2-1; D not certain. Trimming stripped 2 bases from V and 14 bases from J, with 13 bases between. This CDR3 spans 12 amino acids. The CDR3 DNA is TGTGCCAGCAGTTTATCTCGAGAGTCGGAGTTCTTC. Encoded protein: CASSLSRESEFF.

In the case of this clonotype: Because the CDR3 is missing its conserved closing phenylalanine or tryptophan, this is likely a read error. The chain's CDR3 is CASSFWGSALAKNIQYL. The CDR3 region has the DNA TGTGCCAGCAGTTTCTGGGGCAGTGCTCTAGCCAAAAACATTCAGTACCTC. The J gene is TRBJ2-4, the V gene TRBV12-3 or TRBV12-4; maybe TRBD1 (5 bases). CDR3 length: 17 amino acids. V lost 3 bases to trimming and J lost 0 bases, with 15 bases between them.

This chain joins TRBV20-1 and TRBJ2-3; TRBD1 or TRBD2 may be the D gene (5 bases each). This CDR3 region has 12 residues. V lost 5 bases, J lost 9 bases, and 15 bases lay in between. Germline lookup yields CDR1 DFQATT and CDR2 SNEGSKA (reference sequence). CDR3 protein: CSARDRGPTQYF. CDR3 coding DNA: TGCAGTGCTCGGGACCGAGGGCCCACGCAGTATTTT.

This clonotype was found a few times. For the CDR3, the DNA is TGTGCCAGCAGGTTGGGAGGGAACTATGGCTACACCTTC. It codes for CASRLGGNYGYTF. This rearrangement joins TRBV12-3 or TRBV12-4 to TRBJ1-2; D not certain. This CDR3 contains 13 residues. V was cut by 6 bases and J by 2 bases, with 10 bases left in between.

CDR3 region: CASSPGQAGSEKLFF. CDR3 sequence (DNA): TGTGCCAGCAGTCCAGGACAGGCGGGGAGTGAAAAACTGTTTTTT. The chain carries TRBV27 and TRBJ1-4; the match to TRBD1 covers 7 bases. The CDR3 covers 15 residues. CDR1 is MNHEY and CDR2 is SMNVEV in the germline V gene (reference sequence). V gave up 5 bases and J gave up 7 bases; unmatched junction bases: 10.